This T cell receptor beta chain comes out of a study of cytomegalovirus exposure and HLA in healthy donors. Study outcomes and limitations: An assumption of roughly uniform sequencing depth across donors underlay the presence/absence analyses.

CDR3 length: 14 residues. V shed 3 bases and J shed 4 bases, with 11 bases lying between them. Germline loops: CDR1 SGHRS, CDR2 YFSETQ. The PCR contained 60 Vbeta and 13 Jbeta primers. Method: immunoSEQ multiplex PCR; TCRdb's copy keeps in-frame clones and lacks some. The sample includes fewer than 130,000 clones. To note about this clone: Its target is unknown.

The specimen was PBMCs. The J gene is TRBJ2-1, the V gene TRBV5-1, with D perhaps matching TRBD1 (5 bases). The sequence was collected from a man aged 50-59 years in good health and CMV-seronegative. Here the CDR3 DNA reads TGCGCCAGCAGCTCCCCCACAGGTTACAATGAGCAGTTCTTC. Translating gives CASSSPTGYNEQFF.